Shown below are 32 T cell receptor beta chains from a single sample sequenced in a study of Ad26.COV2.S vaccination and SARS-CoV-2 variants. Treatment: around 19 received Ad26.COV2.S at low or high dose, single or two shots; five or six received placebo; per-sample allocation not given. Specimens were obtained on day 63 following the first vaccine or placebo injection. Sequencing was performed with immunoSEQ multiplex PCR; in TCRdb, only in-frame clones are kept and a portion is missing. The sample shows fewer than 400,000 clones, almost 90% of them seen only once. This specimen consisted of peripheral blood, obtained in a trial of Ad26.COV2.S vaccine versus placebo. These receptors originate from a person between 18 and 65 years old who received the Ad26.COV2.S COVID-19 vaccine or a placebo.

V usage is TRBV10-3 and J usage is TRBJ1-1; D is unclear. V was cut by 8 bases and J by 3 bases, with 13 bases left in between. The V gene's germline CDR1 is ENHRY and CDR2 SYGVKD. The CDR3 runs 13 residues. The CDR3 protein is CAISTAGDTEAFF. The CDR3 region has the DNA TGTGCCATCTCTACAGCCGGGGACACTGAAGCTTTCTTT.

CDR3 amino acids: CASSVATELPYEQYF. Written as DNA, the CDR3 is TGTGCCAGCAGCGTAGCCACCGAGTTACCCTACGAGCAGTACTTC. The chain combines TRBV9 with TRBJ2-7; D is undetermined. Looked up from germline, CDR1 is SGDLS and CDR2 is YYNGEE. V lost 0 bases and J 2 bases, leaving 12 bases between the germline ends. CDR3 size: 15 residues.

The chain employs TRBV9 and TRBJ2-3, with 13 bases that match TRBD2. CDR1 is SGDLS, CDR2 YYNGEE, per germline. The length of the CDR3 is 15 residues. V dropped 2 bases and J dropped 5; count of bases not matched to a gene: 2. The CDR3 DNA is TGTGCCAGCAGCGTGGGACTAGCGGGGTTAGATACGCAGTATTTT. It codes for CASSVGLAGLDTQYF.

This clone was counted between two and nine times. V usage is TRBV14 and J usage is TRBJ1-1, with D uncertain. V lost 4 bases and J 3 bases, leaving 9 bases between the germline ends. Germline V CDR1 and CDR2: SGHDN, FVKESK. CDR3 length: 13 residues. CDR3 in DNA: TGTGCCAGCAGCCGAGAGGGATACACTGAAGCTTTCTTT. It codes for CASSREGYTEAFF.

The gene calls are TRBV5-5 and TRBJ2-3; D remains unclear. CDR3 size: 12 residues. V was clipped by 4 bases and J by 8 bases, with 11 bases between them. Germline CDR1 and CDR2: SGHKS and YYEKEE (reference sequence). The CDR3 loop is CASSPTVGTQYF. CDR3 nucleotides: TGTGCCAGCAGCCCCACGGTTGGTACGCAGTATTTT.

This sequence joins TRBV27 and TRBJ2-5, with 7 bases matching TRBD1. CDR1 is MNHEY, CDR2 SMNVEV, per germline (reference sequence). The ends lost 3 bases at V and 4 bases at J; junction bases unmatched: 5. CDR3 length: 14 amino acids. CDR3 protein: CASSFLGTAETQYF. The CDR3 bases are TGTGCCAGCAGTTTCCTAGGGACAGCAGAGACCCAGTACTTC.

The V and J genes are TRBV28 and TRBJ1-3; 11 bases agree with TRBD1. CDR3 size: 17 residues. From germline, CDR1 is MDHEN and CDR2 SYDVKM. V shed 8 bases and J 4 bases; nucleotides not matched to a gene: 13. CDR3 protein: CASHPPPGQGGGNTIYF. The CDR3 DNA is TGTGCCAGCCACCCCCCCCCGGGACAGGGGGGAGGAAACACCATATATTTT.

This chain joins TRBV19 and TRBJ1-3; no definite D call. The length of the CDR3 is 14 residues. Germline assignment: CDR1 LNHDA and CDR2 SQIVND (reference sequence). Deletions cut 6 bases from V and 5 bases from J, with 14 bases between. CDR3 residues: CASRGLGPRNTIYF. CDR3 DNA: TGTGCCAGTAGGGGCCTTGGACCTCGAAACACCATATATTTT. The complete variable domain, with remaining parts taken from reference TRBV19 and TRBJ1-3, reads DGGITQSPKYLFRKEGQNVTLSCEQNLNHDAMYWYRQDPGQGLRLIYYSQIVNDFQKGDIAEGYSVSREKKESFPLTVTSAQKNPTAFYLCASRGLGPRNTIYFGEGSWLTVV.

The chain carries TRBV5-1 and TRBJ2-3; 11 nucleotides match TRBD2. With 4 bases clipped from V and 4 bases from J, the junction kept 8 bases outside the gene matches. Germline CDR1 is SGHRS and CDR2 is YFSETQ. This CDR3 is built from 16 residues. CDR3 protein: CASSLRISGGADTQYF. CDR3 bases: TGCGCCAGCAGCCTACGAATTAGCGGGGGGGCAGATACGCAGTATTTT.

The chain employs TRBV6-5 and TRBJ1-6, with D possibly matching TRBD1 (5 bases). V lost 7 bases, J lost 7 bases, and 8 bases lay in between. Germline CDR1 is MNHEY and CDR2 is SVGAGI. CDR3 size: 12 residues. The CDR3 DNA reads TGTGCCAGCAACAAGGGGAATTCACCCCTCCACTTT. This gives the protein CASNKGNSPLHF.

The J gene is TRBJ2-2, the V gene TRBV4-3; D gene uncertain. The V gene lost 1 base and the J gene lost 1 base, with 7 bases spanning the gap. The CDR3 sequence is 15 residues long. The germline CDR1 and CDR2 sequences are LGHNA and YSLEER. The CDR3 reads CASSQGPLNTGELFF. CDR3 DNA sequence: TGCGCCAGCAGCCAAGGTCCTCTGAACACCGGGGAGCTGTTTTTT.

V usage is TRBV19 and J usage is TRBJ1-1, with D unresolved. V was trimmed by 8 bases and J by 2 bases, leaving 3 bases between them. Per germline, CDR1 LNHDA and CDR2 SQIVND (reference sequence). This CDR3 contains 10 residues. The CDR3 sequence: CASGNTEAFF. CDR3 bases: TGTGCCAGTGGTAACACTGAAGCTTTCTTT.

The chain links TRBV5-1 to TRBJ2-7; 9 bases fit TRBD1. The CDR3 contains 14 residues. V was pared by 4 bases and J by 2 bases, with 4 bases of the junction left unmatched. Germline V lookup: CDR1 SGHRS, CDR2 YFSETQ. The CDR3 DNA sequence: TGCGCCAGCAGCCCCGGGACAGGGACCTACGAGCAGTACTTC. This encodes CASSPGTGTYEQYF. Looking up the rest from reference TRBV5-1 and TRBJ2-7 gives the full variable domain: KAGVTQTPRYLIKTRGQQVTLSCSPISGHRSVSWYQQTPGQGLQFLFEYFSETQRNKGNFPGRFSGRQFSNSRSEMNVSTLELGDSALYLCASSPGTGTYEQYFGPGTRLTVT.

This clone has just a few counts. Different DNA sequences within this sample yield the same CDR3. The rearrangement links TRBV7-2 to TRBJ2-1; TRBD2 matches at 11 bases. Trimming removed 1 base from V and 6 bases from J; junction bases left unmatched: 2. From germline, CDR1 is SGHTA and CDR2 FQGNSA. The CDR3 length is 15 residues. CDR3 loop: CASSLGLAGGNEQFF. CDR3 DNA sequence: TGTGCCAGCAGCTTAGGGCTAGCGGGAGGCAATGAGCAGTTCTTC. The whole variable domain, remainder taken from reference TRBV7-2 and TRBJ2-1, is GAGVSQSPSNKVTEKGKDVELRCDPISGHTALYWYRQSLGQGLEFLIYFQGNSAPDKSGLPSDRFSAERTGGSVSTLTIQRTQQEDSAVYLCASSLGLAGGNEQFFGPGTRLTVL.

The gene calls are TRBV25-1 and TRBJ1-1; a weak D match, TRBD1 (6 bases). V gave up 8 bases and J gave up 5 bases, with 18 bases separating them. Germline V gene lookup returns CDR1 MGHDK and CDR2 SYGVNS. CDR3 length: 14 residues. The CDR3, as DNA: TGTGCCAGCTTAAAGGGGGGAGGTGGGACTGAAGCTTTCTTT. Translating it yields CASLKGGGGTEAFF. The full variable domain, in which reference TRBV25-1 and TRBJ1-1 provide the parts outside the CDR3, is EADIYQTPRYLVIGTGKKITLECSQTMGHDKMYWYQQDPGMELHLIHYSYGVNSTEKGDLSSESTVSRIRTEHFPLTLESARPSHTSQYLCASLKGGGGTEAFFGQGTRLTVV.

The genes are TRBV4-2 and TRBJ2-3; 9 nucleotides match TRBD1. Trimming took 0 bases from V and 1 from J; bases not matched to a gene: 5. Germline lookup yields CDR1 LGHNA and CDR2 YNFKEQ. The CDR3 has 17 amino acids. The CDR3 DNA follows: TGTGCCAGCAGCCAAGACGTTCGGACAGGGGGCACAGATACGCAGTATTTT. Translation gives CASSQDVRTGGTDTQYF.

The J gene is TRBJ1-2, the V gene TRBV27, with 11 bases identical to TRBD1. J lost 5 bases, V lost 8 bases, and 7 bases had no gene match. The germline CDR1 and CDR2 sequences are MNHEY and SMNVEV (reference sequence). The length of the CDR3 is 14 residues. The chain's CDR3 is CASRTGGEAYGYTF. The CDR3 DNA follows: TGTGCCAGCCGGACAGGGGGCGAGGCTTATGGCTACACCTTC.

Only a few counts were recorded for this clone. This chain connects TRBV4-1 to TRBJ1-5; no definite D call. This CDR3 comprises 14 residues. Trimming pared 4 bases from V and 1 base from J, leaving 8 bases between. CDR1 MGHRA and CDR2 YSYEKL come from the germline V gene. The CDR3 DNA is TGCGCCAGCAGCCGGCCAGACAGCAATCAGCCCCAGCATTTT. Translated, it gives CASSRPDSNQPQHF.

The chain combines TRBV28 with TRBJ1-1, with D maybe TRBD1 (6 bases). The CDR3 is 14 residues long. The germline CDR1 and CDR2 sequences are MDHEN and SYDVKM. The V gene lost 6 bases and the J gene lost 7 bases, with 18 bases spanning the gap. The CDR3 loop reads CASSNFGQLIEAFF. The CDR3 DNA reads as TGTGCCAGCAGCAACTTTGGACAGCTGATTGAAGCTTTCTTT.

This chain connects TRBV5-1 to TRBJ1-1; D unresolved. This CDR3 is 11 amino acids long. CDR1 and CDR2 (germline): SGHRS, YFSETQ. V gave up 3 bases and J gave up 7 bases, with 7 bases separating them. CDR3 protein: CASSSFNEAFF. In DNA form, the CDR3 reads TGCGCCAGCAGCTCCTTCAATGAAGCTTTCTTT. Based on the CDR3 plus reference TRBV5-1 and TRBJ1-1, the full variable domain is KAGVTQTPRYLIKTRGQQVTLSCSPISGHRSVSWYQQTPGQGLQFLFEYFSETQRNKGNFPGRFSGRQFSNSRSEMNVSTLELGDSALYLCASSSFNEAFFGQGTRLTVV.

V and J are TRBV18 and TRBJ2-1; D is perhaps TRBD1 (7 bases). V lost 5 bases to trimming and J lost 6 bases, with 17 bases between them. Germline assignment: CDR1 KGHSH and CDR2 LQKENI. CDR3 length equals 15 residues. CDR3: CASSFWTGGSNEQFF. The CDR3 DNA is TGTGCCAGCTCATTTTGGACAGGAGGGAGCAATGAGCAGTTCTTC.

This sequence joins TRBV7-2 and TRBJ1-2, with 7 bases identical to TRBD1. V lost 5 bases to trimming and J lost 7 bases; unmatched junction nucleotides: 7. This CDR3 has 13 amino acids. Per the germline V gene, CDR1 is SGHTA and CDR2 is FQGNSA. CDR3 coding DNA: TGTGCCAGCAGCGCCAGACAGGGCCGTGGCTACACCTTC. This encodes CASSARQGRGYTF.

The CDR3 loop is CASSPWTSGGLIDEQFF. For the CDR3, the DNA is TGTGCCAGCAGCCCCTGGACTAGCGGGGGCCTCATAGATGAGCAGTTCTTC. The chain couples TRBV2 to TRBJ2-1; 13 nucleotides agree with TRBD2. CDR1 is SNHLY and CDR2 is FYNNEI in the germline V gene. This CDR3 region has 17 residues. V trimming: 6 bases; J trimming: 8 bases; junction bases outside the gene matches: 13.

This clone was observed once. The chain combines TRBV30 with TRBJ1-6; D perhaps matches TRBD1 (6 bases). The CDR3 has 13 residues. With 5 bases removed from V and 13 bases from J, the gap between germline ends came to 18 bases. Germline V CDR1 and CDR2: GTSNPN, SVGIG (reference sequence). The CDR3 is CAWDPVRRGPLHF. CDR3 in DNA: TGTGCCTGGGACCCGGTACGCAGGGGCCCCCTCCACTTT.

The J gene is TRBJ2-3, the V gene TRBV27; maybe TRBD1 (6 bases). CDR3 length: 16 residues. V was shortened by 4 bases and J by 2 bases, with 16 bases between the two germline ends. Germline V gene lookup returns CDR1 MNHEY and CDR2 SMNVEV (reference sequence). The CDR3 nucleotides read TGTGCCAGCAGTTCCCCCTGGGACACGTTCACAGATACGCAGTATTTT. Amino acid sequence: CASSSPWDTFTDTQYF.

V and J are TRBV3-1 (or the pseudogene TRBV3-2) and TRBJ1-2, with D perhaps TRBD1 (5 bases). The length of the CDR3 is 13 residues. Looked up from germline, CDR1 is LGHDT and CDR2 is YNNKEL (reference sequence). V shed 4 bases and J shed 0 bases, with 6 bases lying between them. This CDR3 reads CASSRGANYGYTF. The CDR3, as DNA: TGTGCCAGCAGCCGGGGGGCTAACTATGGCTACACCTTC.

The V call is TRBV28, the J call TRBJ2-5; D is ambiguous. With 8 bases removed from V and 0 bases from J, the gap between germline ends came to 10 bases. Germline lookup yields CDR1 MDHEN and CDR2 SYDVKM. There are 13 residues in the CDR3. The CDR3 region is CASDSRYQETQYF. The CDR3 DNA follows: TGTGCCAGCGATTCGAGGTACCAAGAGACCCAGTACTTC. The complete variable domain, with remaining parts taken from reference TRBV28 and TRBJ2-5, reads DVKVTQSSRYLVKRTGEKVFLECVQDMDHENMFWYRQDPGLGLRLIYFSYDVKMKEKGDIPEGYSVSREKKERFSLILESASTNQTSMYLCASDSRYQETQYFGPGTRLLVL.

The CDR3 nucleotides are TGTGCCAGCAGCCAAGATATCCGGGAGTGGACAGATACGCAGTATTTT. It specifies CASSQDIREWTDTQYF. The chain employs TRBV3-1 (or the pseudogene TRBV3-2) and TRBJ2-3; a possible D gene is TRBD2 (6 bases). The germline CDR1 and CDR2 sequences are LGHDT and YNNKEL (reference sequence). This CDR3 spans 16 amino acids. V gave up 0 bases and J gave up 3 bases, with 13 bases separating them.

This sequence joins TRBV7-9 and TRBJ2-5; the match to TRBD2 covers 12 bases. Germline V gives CDR1 SEHNR, CDR2 FQNEAQ (reference sequence). The CDR3 length is 16 residues. V dropped 9 bases and J dropped 6; count of bases not matched to a gene: 14. CDR3 nucleotides: TGTGCCAGTACTATCACTCTAGCGGGAGGGCCGAAGACCCAGTACTTC. It specifies CASTITLAGGPKTQYF.

The V and J genes are TRBV6-5 and TRBJ1-1, with no clear D. CDR1 and CDR2 (germline): MNHEY, SVGAGI. The CDR3 spans 13 residues. Trimming shortened V by 7 bases and J by 3 bases, and 12 bases separated the two germline ends. The DNA of the CDR3 is TGTGCCAGCAACACGGGGAGGGACACTGAAGCTTTCTTT. Translated, it gives CASNTGRDTEAFF.

This clone was recorded only once. The J gene is TRBJ2-3, the V gene TRBV29-1, with a possible D match to TRBD1 (5 bases). The CDR3 extends over 12 amino acids. The germline V gene has CDR1 SQVTM and CDR2 ANQGSEA. The ends were cut back, 2 bases at V and 6 bases at J, with 9 bases in the middle. DNA of the CDR3: TGCAGCGTTGAACAGGGTACCGATACGCAGTATTTT. This gives the protein CSVEQGTDTQYF.

The count of this clone is one. V usage is TRBV4-1 and J usage is TRBJ2-1, with D perhaps TRBD1 or TRBD2 (5 bases each). Trimming took off 0 bases at V and 7 bases at J, with 13 bases between the two ends. The CDR3 consists of 15 residues. The germline V gene encodes CDR1 MGHRA and CDR2 YSYEKL. Here the CDR3 reads CASSQDPWGGNEQFF. CDR3 DNA: TGCGCCAGCAGCCAAGATCCGTGGGGCGGGAATGAGCAGTTCTTC.